This is a list of T cell receptor beta chains from one sample in a study of cytomegalovirus exposure and HLA in healthy donors. Some clones are missing from TCRdb's copy, which holds only in-frame ones; the method was immunoSEQ multiplex PCR. Among roughly 120,000 clones, roughly 69% were seen once, and the ten largest hold 8.2%. The sequencing sample was made of PBMCs. These receptor sequences come from a woman in her forties in good health and CMV-seropositive. The CDR3 runs from the conserved cysteine through the conserved F or W. D genes are given only for firm matches. Expanded clones are given a class, and other clones once, few, many or no size at all.

length: 15; D: TRBD2; J: TRBJ2-5; V: TRBV9; size: few; DNA: TGTGCCAGCAGCTTAAGCGGGGCCCCCCAAGAGACCCAGTACTTC; CDR3: CASSLSGAPQETQYF
length: 15; D: .; J: TRBJ2-7; V: TRBV4-1; size: .; DNA: TGCGCCAGCAGCCAGGGGAGGAGCGGCTCCTACGAGCAGTACTTC; CDR3: CASSQGRSGSYEQYF
length: 13; D: TRBD1; J: TRBJ1-2; V: TRBV6-5; size: .; DNA: TGTGCCAGCAGAGACAGGGGGATCAGTGGCTACACCTTC; CDR3: CASRDRGISGYTF
length: 16; D: TRBD1; J: TRBJ2-5; V: TRBV5-4; size: .; DNA: TGTGCCAGCAGTTTTACCTCCGGGACAGGAGAAGAGACCCAGTACTTC; CDR3: CASSFTSGTGEETQYF
length: 18; D: .; J: TRBJ1-2; V: TRBV7-8; size: .; DNA: TGTGCCAGCAGCTTAGTAACAGGTTCGGGTGAGGCTAACTATGGCTACACCTTC; CDR3: CASSLVTGSGEANYGYTF
length: 13; D: .; J: TRBJ1-5; V: TRBV7-8; size: .; DNA: TGTGCCAGCAGCTTGCGGGCGGGGCAGCCCCAGCATTTT; CDR3: CASSLRAGQPQHF
length: 14; D: .; J: TRBJ2-7; V: TRBV5-1; size: .; DNA: TGCGCCAGCAGCTTGGGGGCCCAGACCTACGAGCAGTACTTC; CDR3: CASSLGAQTYEQYF
length: 14; D: .; J: TRBJ1-1; V: TRBV6-6; size: .; DNA: TGTGCCAGCAGCCGGCTTGAGGCGGCGCTTGAAGCTTTCTTT; CDR3: CASSRLEAALEAFF
length: 15; D: TRBD2; J: TRBJ2-3; V: TRBV29-1; size: .; DNA: TGCAGCGTCCCGACAACTAGCGGAAGCACAGATACGCAGTATTTT; CDR3: CSVPTTSGSTDTQYF
length: 15; D: TRBD1; J: TRBJ1-3; V: TRBV5-4; size: .; DNA: TGTGCCAGCAGTTCTCCGGGACAGGGCGAAAACGCCATATATTTT; CDR3: CASSSPGQGENAIYF
length: 14; D: .; J: TRBJ2-7; V: TRBV19; size: few; DNA: TGTGCCAGTAGTTCGGACAGCGGGGAGGACGAGCAGTACTTC; CDR3: CASSSDSGEDEQYF
length: 15; D: .; J: TRBJ1-1; V: TRBV9; size: .; DNA: TGTGCCAGCAGCGCCCCTGGCCGGGAGAACACTGAAGCTTTCTTT; CDR3: CASSAPGRENTEAFF
length: 15; D: .; J: TRBJ2-7; V: TRBV16; size: .; DNA: TGTGCCAGCAGCCAATCTGGGGACACTTCCTACGAGCAGTACTTC; CDR3: CASSQSGDTSYEQYF
length: 14; D: .; J: TRBJ1-3; V: TRBV5-1; size: .; DNA: TGCGCCAGCAGCTTTACAGGGACTGGAAACACCATATATTTT; CDR3: CASSFTGTGNTIYF
length: 16; D: TRBD1; J: TRBJ2-7; V: TRBV7-8; size: .; DNA: TGTGCCAGCAGCTTTGGTTCAACGGGGACAGTCTACGAGCAGTACTTC; CDR3: CASSFGSTGTVYEQYF
length: 15; D: .; J: TRBJ2-2; V: TRBV5-4; size: .; DNA: TGTGCCAGCAGCTTGCAACAGGAGAACACCGGGGAGCTGTTTTTT; CDR3: CASSLQQENTGELFF
length: 16; D: .; J: TRBJ2-7; V: TRBV15; size: few; DNA: TGTGCCACCAGCAGAGATCTTGGCAGGGCTACCTACGAGCAGTACTTC; CDR3: CATSRDLGRATYEQYF
length: 14; D: .; J: TRBJ1-2; V: TRBV7-2; size: .; DNA: TGTGCCAGCAGCCCCCGGCGGCCAGGGCACAGCTACACCTTC; CDR3: CASSPRRPGHSYTF
length: 15; D: TRBD1; J: TRBJ1-1; V: TRBV29-1; size: .; DNA: TGCAGCGGCATACAGGGGTTTCTGGCGGGCACTGAAGCTTTCTTT; CDR3: CSGIQGFLAGTEAFF
length: 17; D: .; J: TRBJ1-1; V: TRBV5-4; size: few; DNA: TGTGCCAGCAGCTTGTCGGGCAGGGGCGTATCGAACACTGAAGCTTTCTTT; CDR3: CASSLSGRGVSNTEAFF
length: 14; D: .; J: TRBJ1-4; V: TRBV13; size: once; DNA: TGTGCCAGCAGCTTACATCTCCGGAGTGAAAAACTGTTTTTT; CDR3: CASSLHLRSEKLFF
length: 14; D: .; J: TRBJ2-2; V: TRBV7-3; size: .; DNA: TGTGCCAGCAGCTCCGGGGCGAACACCGGGGAGCTGTTTTTT; CDR3: CASSSGANTGELFF
length: 10; D: .; J: TRBJ2-1; V: TRBV6-1; size: few; DNA: TGTGCCAGTTCGGACATTAAGCAGTTCTTC; CDR3: CASSDIKQFF
length: 15; D: TRBD2; J: TRBJ2-1; V: TRBV4-2; size: .; DNA: TGTGCCAGCAGCCAAAAAGGGGTAGCGGGCAATGAGCAGTTCTTC; CDR3: CASSQKGVAGNEQFF
length: 14; D: .; J: TRBJ1-2; V: TRBV25-1; size: .; DNA: TGTGCCAGCAGTGAGTTGGGAGAAATCAGTGGCTACACCTTC; CDR3: CASSELGEISGYTF
length: 14; D: .; J: TRBJ1-4; V: TRBV19; size: .; DNA: TGTGCCAGTAGTCCCGGACAGCCGAATGAAAAACTGTTTTTT; CDR3: CASSPGQPNEKLFF
length: 14; D: TRBD2; J: TRBJ2-1; V: TRBV7-2; size: .; DNA: TGTGCCAGCAGCCGAACACGGGGGGGCAATGAGCAGTTCTTC; CDR3: CASSRTRGGNEQFF
length: 15; D: TRBD2; J: TRBJ2-2; V: TRBV6-5; size: .; DNA: TGTGCCAGCAGTTACTCGACGGGGGGAGCCGGGGAGCTGTTTTTT; CDR3: CASSYSTGGAGELFF
length: 15; D: TRBD2; J: TRBJ2-1; V: TRBV7-6; size: few; DNA: TGTGCCAGCACCTCACTAGCGGGGGGCGGTGCTAATCAGTTCTTC; CDR3: CASTSLAGGGANQFF
length: 15; D: TRBD2; J: TRBJ2-1; V: TRBV18; size: .; DNA: TGTGCCAGCTCACCCGGAAGCGGGGGAGACGATGAGCAGTTCTTC; CDR3: CASSPGSGGDDEQFF
length: 16; D: TRBD2; J: TRBJ2-3; V: TRBV5-1; size: .; DNA: TGCGCCAGCAGCTCCGCCGGACTAGCGCGCACAGATACGCAGTATTTT; CDR3: CASSSAGLARTDTQYF
length: 16; D: TRBD1; J: TRBJ1-6; V: TRBV2; size: once; DNA: TGTGCCAGCAACCCCCGGATCGGACAGGGCGATTCACCCCTCCACTTT; CDR3: CASNPRIGQGDSPLHF
length: 14; D: .; J: TRBJ1-1; V: TRBV6-6; size: .; DNA: TGTGCCAGCAGTTACCCGGGAGATAGCACTGAAGCTTTCTTT; CDR3: CASSYPGDSTEAFF
length: 16; D: .; J: TRBJ1-5; V: TRBV4-1; size: .; DNA: TGCGCCAGCAGCCAAGGGTGGACCCCTGGGGCTGAACCCCAGCATTTT; CDR3: CASSQGWTPGAEPQHF
length: 15; D: TRBD1; J: TRBJ1-2; V: TRBV5-6; size: .; DNA: TGTGCCAGCAGCTCCCCGGGGACAGGGCACGCGGGCTACACCTTC; CDR3: CASSSPGTGHAGYTF
length: 14; D: .; J: TRBJ2-5; V: TRBV5-1; size: .; DNA: TGCGCCAGCAGCTGGGCCGGGACATTAGAGACCCAGTACTTC; CDR3: CASSWAGTLETQYF
length: 13; D: TRBD1; J: TRBJ1-2; V: TRBV6-1; size: .; DNA: TGTGCCAGCAGTCGACAGGGAAGCTACGGCTACACCTTC; CDR3: CASSRQGSYGYTF
length: 13; D: TRBD1; J: TRBJ2-7; V: TRBV7-9; size: .; DNA: TGTGCCAGCAGCTCTGGGACAGCCCGCGAGCAGTACTTC; CDR3: CASSSGTAREQYF
length: 15; D: .; J: TRBJ1-6; V: TRBV16; size: .; DNA: TGTGCCAGCAGCACGAAGCGGGCGGATAATTCACCCCTCCACTTT; CDR3: CASSTKRADNSPLHF
length: 16; D: TRBD2; J: TRBJ2-3; V: TRBV28; size: .; DNA: TGTGCCAGCAGCCAACCCACTAGCGGGGGCACAGATACGCAGTATTTT; CDR3: CASSQPTSGGTDTQYF
length: 14; D: TRBD1; J: TRBJ1-5; V: TRBV5-6; size: few; DNA: TGTGCCAGCAGCTTTAGGGACAGGTATCAGCCCCAGCATTTT; CDR3: CASSFRDRYQPQHF
length: 14; D: .; J: TRBJ1-1; V: TRBV7-2; size: .; DNA: TGTGCCAGCAGCCCAGAGGCGGGGCCCTTGGAAGCTTTCTTT; CDR3: CASSPEAGPLEAFF
length: 12; D: .; J: TRBJ1-2; V: TRBV27; size: .; DNA: TGTGCCAGCAGTTTAACAGGCAATGGCTACACCTTC; CDR3: CASSLTGNGYTF
length: 15; D: TRBD2; J: TRBJ2-3; V: TRBV5-4; size: .; DNA: TGTGCCAGCAGCCTCGGGGGGGCGGGGACAGATACGCAGTATTTT; CDR3: CASSLGGAGTDTQYF
length: 14; D: .; J: TRBJ1-4; V: TRBV2; size: .; DNA: TGTGCCAGCAGCCTACAGGGTATCGATGAAAAACTGTTTTTT; CDR3: CASSLQGIDEKLFF
length: 12; D: TRBD1; J: TRBJ1-2; V: TRBV28; size: few; DNA: TGTGCCAGCAGTGGACAGGGGTATGGCTACACCTTC; CDR3: CASSGQGYGYTF
length: 16; D: TRBD2; J: TRBJ2-3; V: TRBV6-6; size: .; DNA: TGTGCCAGCCGCACCTCTAGCGGGGGGGCCGAAGATACGCAGTATTTT; CDR3: CASRTSSGGAEDTQYF
length: 12; D: TRBD2; J: TRBJ2-1; V: TRBV29-1; size: .; DNA: TGCAGCGTTGTACTAGCGGGGAATGAGCAGTTCTTC; CDR3: CSVVLAGNEQFF